A single sample gave rise to the 12 T cell receptor beta chains below, sequenced in a study of radiotherapy plus CTLA-4 blockade in lung cancer. The method was immunoSEQ multiplex PCR; TCRdb's version includes in-frame clones alone and lacks a portion of them. The sample contains 90,000 to 100,000 clones, approximately 72% of which appear only once. Sequences were derived from peripheral blood, sampled from a patient treated with radiotherapy plus ipilimumab. The receptors shown here come from a human donor with non-small cell lung cancer who had a partial response to radiotherapy plus ipilimumab. Some clones in this sample may be carry-over from other donors' samples.

The genes are TRBV10-1 and TRBJ2-1; D is perhaps TRBD2 (5 bases). Germline CDR1 and CDR2: WNHNN and SYGVQD (reference sequence). V was clipped by 6 bases and J by 4 bases, with 10 bases between them. The CDR3 is made up of 13 amino acids. CDR3 amino acids: CASSLTGYNEQFF. The DNA of the CDR3 is TGCGCCAGCAGCCTCACGGGGTACAATGAGCAGTTCTTC.

V usage is TRBV6-1 and J usage is TRBJ2-7; 7 bases fit TRBD1. CDR1 is MNHNS, CDR2 SASEGT, per germline. The J segment lost 7 bases and the V segment lost 4 bases, leaving 4 bases of the junction unmatched. CDR3 length: 12 amino acids. The CDR3 loop is CASSATGVEQYF. In DNA, the CDR3 is TGTGCCAGCAGTGCCACAGGGGTTGAGCAGTACTTC.

The rearrangement uses TRBV7-2 and TRBJ2-1, with TRBD2 identical over 7 bases. This CDR3 is 14 amino acids long. Losses at the gene ends were 4 bases for V and 4 bases for J; bases not matched to a gene: 4. From germline, CDR1 is SGHTA and CDR2 FQGNSA. Written as DNA, the CDR3 is TGTGCCAGCAGCTCCGGGACTAAGTACAATGAGCAGTTCTTC. Protein: CASSSGTKYNEQFF.

The genes are TRBV15 and TRBJ1-1; tentative D call: TRBD1 (5 bases). CDR3 length equals 15 residues. Per the germline V gene, CDR1 is LNHNV and CDR2 is YYDKDF (reference sequence). The V gene lost 2 bases and the J gene lost 4 bases, with 14 bases spanning the gap. The CDR3, as DNA: TGTGCCACCAGCAGACATCAGGGCTGGGGCACTGAAGCTTTCTTT. Protein product: CATSRHQGWGTEAFF. Full variable domain (outside the CDR3, taken from reference TRBV15 and TRBJ1-1): DAMVIQNPRYQVTQFGKPVTLSCSQTLNHNVMYWYQQKSSQAPKLLFHYYDKDFNNEADTPDNFQSRRPNTSFCFLDIRSPGLGDTAMYLCATSRHQGWGTEAFFGQGTRLTVV.

The table lists this clone with a few counts. V usage is TRBV6-4 and J usage is TRBJ1-5; D gene ambiguous. The V gene's germline CDR1 is MRHNA and CDR2 SNTAGT. The CDR3 is 13 residues long. Trimming pared 4 bases from V and 4 bases from J, leaving 8 bases between. The chain's CDR3 is CASSGRENQPQHF. CDR3 bases: TGTGCCAGCAGTGGGCGGGAGAATCAGCCCCAGCATTTT.

CDR3 in DNA: TGTGCCAGCTCACCAATGAGGGATGGTGGAAACACCATATATTTT. The encoded protein is CASSPMRDGGNTIYF. The V call is TRBV18, the J call TRBJ1-3, with unresolved D. Trimming pared 2 bases from V and 3 bases from J, leaving 11 bases between. CDR3 length: 15 residues. CDR1 and CDR2 (germline): KGHSH, LQKENI.

The J gene is TRBJ2-7, the V gene TRBV7-9; TRBD2 matches 9 bases. This CDR3 has 16 residues. V lost 2 bases and J lost 3; bases outside the gene matches: 8. In germline, CDR1 is SEHNR, CDR2 FQNEAQ (reference sequence). The CDR3 DNA is TGTGCCAGCAGCTTATACAGCAGCGGGAGGAACTACGAGCAGTACTTC. Its translation is CASSLYSSGRNYEQYF.

The chain is built from TRBV5-6 and TRBJ2-2, with 9 bases that match TRBD1. J was trimmed by 5 bases and V by 7 bases; bases with no gene match: 15. The length of the CDR3 is 17 residues. Germline values: CDR1 SGHDT, CDR2 YYEEEE. CDR3 sequence (DNA): TGTGCCAGCGGGACCATCACAGGGGGCGCGGGTACCGGGGAGCTGTTTTTT. Protein: CASGTITGGAGTGELFF.

V and J are TRBV9 and TRBJ2-5; TRBD2 is a possible D gene (5 bases). The DNA end is a closer match to TRBJ2-7, so the J assignment may be wrong. Germline values: CDR1 SGDLS, CDR2 YYNGEE. The CDR3 is 15 amino acids. CDR3: CASSVVARYSYEQYF. The CDR3 DNA follows: TGTGCCAGCAGCGTAGTAGCGCGGTACTCCTACGAGCAGTACTTC.

This clone turned up a few times. The chain uses TRBV7-2 and TRBJ1-1, with no clear D. The CDR3 is 16 amino acids. Germline assignment: CDR1 SGHTA and CDR2 FQGNSA. Between the trimmed V and J ends, which lost 5 bases and 5 bases, there was a span of 21 bases. The DNA for the CDR3 is TGTGCCAGCAGCCCTTCAAGCGCGGGGTGGGAGACTGAAGCTTTCTTT. It specifies CASSPSSAGWETEAFF.

This clone was found a few times. The rearrangement links TRBV28 to TRBJ2-1; 7 bases fit TRBD1. The CDR3 length is 14 residues. Looked up from germline, CDR1 is MDHEN and CDR2 is SYDVKM. V was clipped by 5 bases and J by 4 bases; unmatched bases: 5. DNA for the CDR3: TGTGCCAGCAGTCGAGGGGGCCTTTACAATGAGCAGTTCTTC. It codes for CASSRGGLYNEQFF.

V gene TRBV7-2 combines with J gene TRBJ2-1; 7 bases line up with TRBD2. The CDR3 totals 15 residues. Germline V gives CDR1 SGHTA, CDR2 FQGNSA. After removal of 5 bases from V and 6 bases from J, the junction contained 10 bases not matched to a gene. CDR3 nucleotides: TGTGCCAGCAGCCCCCGACTAGCACAAACCAATGAGCAGTTCTTC. Translated: CASSPRLAQTNEQFF.